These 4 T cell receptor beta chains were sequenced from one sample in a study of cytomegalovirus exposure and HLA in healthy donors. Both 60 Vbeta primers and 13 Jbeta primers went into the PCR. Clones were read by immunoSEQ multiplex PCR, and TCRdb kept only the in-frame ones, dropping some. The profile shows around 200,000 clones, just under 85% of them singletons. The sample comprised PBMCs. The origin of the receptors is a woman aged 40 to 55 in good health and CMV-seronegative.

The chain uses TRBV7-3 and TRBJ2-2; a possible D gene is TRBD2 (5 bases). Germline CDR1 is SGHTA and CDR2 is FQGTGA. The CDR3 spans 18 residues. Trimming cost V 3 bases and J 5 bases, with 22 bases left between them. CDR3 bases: TGTGCCAGCAGCTTTGATGCCCCTAGACAAGGGAGTACCGGGGAGCTGTTTTTT. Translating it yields CASSFDAPRQGSTGELFF.

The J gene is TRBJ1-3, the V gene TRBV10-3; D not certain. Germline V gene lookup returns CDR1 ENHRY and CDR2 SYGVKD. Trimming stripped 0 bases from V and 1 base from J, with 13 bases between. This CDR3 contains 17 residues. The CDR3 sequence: CAISESRELLSGNTIYF. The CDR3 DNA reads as TGTGCCATCAGTGAGTCGAGGGAACTGTTGTCTGGAAACACCATATATTTT.

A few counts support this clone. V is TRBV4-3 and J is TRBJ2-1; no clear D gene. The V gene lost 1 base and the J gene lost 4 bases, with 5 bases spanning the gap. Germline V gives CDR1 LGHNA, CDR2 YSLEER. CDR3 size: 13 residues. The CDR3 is CASSQGGYNEQFF. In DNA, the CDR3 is TGCGCCAGCAGCCAAGGCGGATACAATGAGCAGTTCTTC.

CDR3 DNA sequence: TGTGCCAGCGCCGGGACAGGGTCCCAGCCCCAGCATTTT. Its protein is CASAGTGSQPQHF. The V gene is TRBV6-1, the J gene TRBJ1-5, with 9 bases fitting TRBD1. The CDR3 has 13 amino acids. With V trimmed by 8 bases and J by 7 bases, 6 bases remained unmatched. CDR1 and CDR2 (germline): MNHNS, SASEGT.